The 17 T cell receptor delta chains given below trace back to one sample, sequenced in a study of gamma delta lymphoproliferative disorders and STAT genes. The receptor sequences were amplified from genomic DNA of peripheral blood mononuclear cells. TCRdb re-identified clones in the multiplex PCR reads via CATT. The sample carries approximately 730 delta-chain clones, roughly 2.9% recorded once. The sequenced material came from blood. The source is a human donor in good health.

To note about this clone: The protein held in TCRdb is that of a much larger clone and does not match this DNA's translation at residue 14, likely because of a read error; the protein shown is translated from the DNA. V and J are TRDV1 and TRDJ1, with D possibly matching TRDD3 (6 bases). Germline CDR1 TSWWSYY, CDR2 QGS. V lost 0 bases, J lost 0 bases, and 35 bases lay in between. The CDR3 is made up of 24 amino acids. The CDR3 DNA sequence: TGTGCTCTTGGGGAACTGAGGTTCCTCTACTTTGGAGTACCGGGGGACCAGCACACCGATAAACTCATCTTT. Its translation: CALGELRFLYFGVPGDQHTDKLIF.

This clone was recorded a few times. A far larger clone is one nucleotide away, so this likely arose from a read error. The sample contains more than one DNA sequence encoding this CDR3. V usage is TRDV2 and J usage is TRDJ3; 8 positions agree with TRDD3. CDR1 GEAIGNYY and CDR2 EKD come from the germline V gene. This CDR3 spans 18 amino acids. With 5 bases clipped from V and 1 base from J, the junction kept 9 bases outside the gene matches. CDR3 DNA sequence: TGTGCCTGTGTCACACTGGGGGGAAGTTCCTGGGACACCCGACAGATGTTTTTC. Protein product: CACVTLGGSSWDTRQMFF.

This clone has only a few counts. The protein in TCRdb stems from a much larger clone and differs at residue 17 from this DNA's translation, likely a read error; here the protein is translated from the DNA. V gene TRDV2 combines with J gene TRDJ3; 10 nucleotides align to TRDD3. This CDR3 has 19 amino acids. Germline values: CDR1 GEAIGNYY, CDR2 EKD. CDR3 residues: CACDLTGGSTSWDTRQVFF. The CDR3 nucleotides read TGTGCCTGTGATCTGACTGGGGGATCCACCTCCTGGGACACCCGACAGGTGTTTTTC.

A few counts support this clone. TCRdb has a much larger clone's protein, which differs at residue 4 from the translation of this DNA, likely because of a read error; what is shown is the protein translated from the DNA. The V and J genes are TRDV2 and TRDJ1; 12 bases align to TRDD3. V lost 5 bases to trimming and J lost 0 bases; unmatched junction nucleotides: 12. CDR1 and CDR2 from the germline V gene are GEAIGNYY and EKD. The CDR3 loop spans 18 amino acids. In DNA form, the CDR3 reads TGTGCCTGTGTCTTTATACTGGGGGATACTAGCTACACCGATAAACTCATCTTT. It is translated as CACVFILGDTSYTDKLIF.

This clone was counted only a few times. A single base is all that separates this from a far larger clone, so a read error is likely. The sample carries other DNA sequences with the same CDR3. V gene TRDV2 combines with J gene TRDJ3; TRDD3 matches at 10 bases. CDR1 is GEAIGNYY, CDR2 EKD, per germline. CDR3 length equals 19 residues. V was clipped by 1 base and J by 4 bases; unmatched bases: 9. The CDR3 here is CACDTLGDKESWDTRQMFF. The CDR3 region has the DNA TGTGCCTGTGACACTCTGGGGGATAAGGAGTCTTGGGACACCCGACAGATGTTTTTC.

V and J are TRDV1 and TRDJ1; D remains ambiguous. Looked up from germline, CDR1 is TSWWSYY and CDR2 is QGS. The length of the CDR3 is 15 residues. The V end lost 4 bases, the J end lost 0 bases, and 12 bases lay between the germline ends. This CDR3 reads CALGGGWANTDKLIF. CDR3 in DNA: TGTGCTCTTGGGGGCGGATGGGCGAACACCGATAAACTCATCTTT.

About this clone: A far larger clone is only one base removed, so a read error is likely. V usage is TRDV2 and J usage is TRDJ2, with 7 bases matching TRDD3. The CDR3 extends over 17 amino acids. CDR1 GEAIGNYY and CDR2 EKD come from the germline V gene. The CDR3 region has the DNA TGTGCCTGTGACACCGTGGCTCGGGATACTCTGACAGCACAAATCTTCTTT. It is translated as CACDTVARDTLTAQIFF.

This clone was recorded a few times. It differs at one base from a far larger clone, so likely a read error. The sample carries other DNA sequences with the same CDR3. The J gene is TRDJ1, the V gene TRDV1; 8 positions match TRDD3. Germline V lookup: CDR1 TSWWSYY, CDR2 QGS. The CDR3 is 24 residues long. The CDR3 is CALGEPKRFLTHLGDQAYTDKLIF. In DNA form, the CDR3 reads TGTGCCCTTGGGGAACCGAAGCGGTTCCTGACCCATCTGGGGGACCAGGCGTACACCGATAAACTCATCTTT.

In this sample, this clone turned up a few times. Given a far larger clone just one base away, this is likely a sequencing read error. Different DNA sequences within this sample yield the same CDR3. Written as DNA, the CDR3 is TGTGCCTTTCAGCCTTCCTACGGAGTCTATGGACGGGTTAAACTCATTTTT. It yields the protein CAFQPSYGVYGRVKLIF. This sequence joins TRDV3 and TRDJ1; 9 bases fit TRDD2. Germline loops: CDR1 TVYSNPD, CDR2 GDNSRS (reference sequence). This CDR3 contains 17 residues.

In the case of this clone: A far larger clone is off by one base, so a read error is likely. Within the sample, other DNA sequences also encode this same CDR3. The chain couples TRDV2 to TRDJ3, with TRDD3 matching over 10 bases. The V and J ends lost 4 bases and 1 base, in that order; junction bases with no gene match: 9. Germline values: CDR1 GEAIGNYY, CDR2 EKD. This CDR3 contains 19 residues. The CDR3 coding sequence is TGTGCCTGTGATCTGACTGGGGGATCCACTTCCTGGGACACCCGACAGATGTTTTTC. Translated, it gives CACDLTGGSTSWDTRQMFF.

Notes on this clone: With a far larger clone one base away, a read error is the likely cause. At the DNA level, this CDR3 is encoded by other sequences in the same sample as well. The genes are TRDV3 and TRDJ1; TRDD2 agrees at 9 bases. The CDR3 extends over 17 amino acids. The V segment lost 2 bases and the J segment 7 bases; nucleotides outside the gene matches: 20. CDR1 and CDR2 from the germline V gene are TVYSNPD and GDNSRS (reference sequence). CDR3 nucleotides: TGTGCCTTTCAGCCTTCCTACGGAGTTTATGGACGGGTTAAACTCATCTTT. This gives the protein CAFQPSYGVYGRVKLIF.

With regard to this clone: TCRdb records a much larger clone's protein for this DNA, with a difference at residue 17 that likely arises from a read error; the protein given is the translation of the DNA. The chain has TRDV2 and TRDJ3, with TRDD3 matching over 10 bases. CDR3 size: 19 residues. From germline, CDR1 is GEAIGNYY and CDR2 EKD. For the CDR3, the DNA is TGTGCCTGTGACACTCTGGGGGATAAGGAGTCCTGGGACACCCGACAGATATTTTTC. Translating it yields CACDTLGDKESWDTRQIFF.

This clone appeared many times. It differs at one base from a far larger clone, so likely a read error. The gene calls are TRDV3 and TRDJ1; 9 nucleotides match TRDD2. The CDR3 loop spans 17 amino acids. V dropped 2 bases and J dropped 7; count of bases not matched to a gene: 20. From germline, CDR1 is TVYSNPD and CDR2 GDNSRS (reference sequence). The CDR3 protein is CAFQPSYGVYGQVKLIF. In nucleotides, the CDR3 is TGTGCCTTTCAGCCTTCCTACGGAGTCTATGGACAGGTTAAACTCATCTTT.

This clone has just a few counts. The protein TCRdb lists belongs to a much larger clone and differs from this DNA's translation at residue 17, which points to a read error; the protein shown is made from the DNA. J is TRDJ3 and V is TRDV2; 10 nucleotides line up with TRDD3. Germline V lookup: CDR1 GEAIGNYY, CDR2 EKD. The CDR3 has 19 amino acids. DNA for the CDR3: TGTGCCTGTGATCTGACTGGGGGATCCACCTCCTGGGACACCCGACAGACGTTTTTC. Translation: CACDLTGGSTSWDTRQTFF.

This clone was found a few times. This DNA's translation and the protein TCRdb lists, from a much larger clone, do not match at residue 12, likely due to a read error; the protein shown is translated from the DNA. In DNA form, the CDR3 reads TGTGCCTGTGACTTTATACTGGGGGATACTAGCCACACCGATAAACTCATCTTT. As protein: CACDFILGDTSHTDKLIF. This chain uses TRDV2 with TRDJ1; 12 nucleotides line up with TRDD3. V gave up 3 bases and J gave up 0 bases; unmatched junction bases: 10. This CDR3 is built from 18 residues. The germline gives CDR1 GEAIGNYY, CDR2 EKD.

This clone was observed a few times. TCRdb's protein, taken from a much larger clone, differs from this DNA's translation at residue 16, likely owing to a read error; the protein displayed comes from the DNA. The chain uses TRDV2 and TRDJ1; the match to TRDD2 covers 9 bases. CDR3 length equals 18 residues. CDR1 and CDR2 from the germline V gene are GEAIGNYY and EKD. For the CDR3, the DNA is TGTGCCTGTGTTCTAGTCTCCTTCCTACCCACCGACACCGATAAACGCATCTTT. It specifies CACVLVSFLPTDTDKRIF.

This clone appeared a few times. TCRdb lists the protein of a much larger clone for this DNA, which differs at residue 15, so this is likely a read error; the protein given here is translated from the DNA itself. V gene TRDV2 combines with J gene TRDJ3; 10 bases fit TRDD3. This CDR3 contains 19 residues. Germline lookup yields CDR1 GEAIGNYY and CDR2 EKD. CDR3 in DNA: TGTGCCTGTGATCTGACTGGGGGATCCACCTCCTGGGACACCCAACAGATGTTTTTC. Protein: CACDLTGGSTSWDTQQMFF.